The next 27 T cell receptor beta chains were all read from a single sample in a study of T cells in Graves' hyperthyroidism and ophthalmopathy. Amplified regions were TCR beta CDR3 sequences from RNA transcripts. A set of HTBI primers served as the primers for a first-round RT-PCR of the TCR CDR3. TCRdb processed the multiplex PCR reads anew with MiXCR; each CDR3 protein has one entry. The table includes around 490,000 distinct CDR3 sequences, about 20% detected once. Specimen: blood. The receptor source for this set is a man in his forties with Graves' ophthalmopathy.

This clonotype has more than one count but fewer than ten. This chain joins TRBV10-3 and TRBJ2-1, with a tentative D call TRBD1 (7 bases). Trimming left V 4 bases short and J 9 bases short, with 19 bases between. Germline V lookup: CDR1 ENHRY, CDR2 SYGVKD. This CDR3 comprises 15 residues. The CDR3: CAISGGQAGPGEQFF. The CDR3 DNA reads as TGTGCCATCAGTGGCGGACAGGCGGGACCGGGTGAGCAGTTCTTC.

The chain recombines TRBV19 with TRBJ2-3; 8 bases are shared with TRBD2. The CDR3 has 15 amino acids. With V trimmed by 1 base and J by 3 bases, 3 bases remained unmatched. Germline lookup yields CDR1 LNHDA and CDR2 SQIVND (reference sequence). CDR3 residues: CASSIVAGGTDTQYF. For the CDR3, the DNA is TGTGCCAGTAGTATAGTGGCGGGAGGTACAGATACGCAGTATTTT.

V gene TRBV7-8 combines with J gene TRBJ2-2; maybe TRBD1 (6 bases). The germline V gene has CDR1 SGHVS and CDR2 FQNEAQ. The CDR3 is 14 amino acids. The V and J ends lost 2 bases and 5 bases respectively, with 9 bases between them. CDR3 bases: TGTGCCAGCAGCTTAAGCCAGGGGACCGGGGAGCTGTTTTTT. This encodes CASSLSQGTGELFF.

Here the CDR3 reads CASVYGPTDTQYF. CDR3 in DNA: TGTGCCAGCGTTTACGGCCCCACAGATACGCAGTATTTT. This chain joins TRBV28 and TRBJ2-3; D unclear. V was clipped by 8 bases and J by 2 bases, with 11 bases between them. This CDR3 is built from 13 residues. Looked up from germline, CDR1 is MDHEN and CDR2 is SYDVKM.

This clonotype was picked up many times. The CDR3 bases are TGTGCCAGCAGCTTGATGAATGAGCAGTTCTTC. Amino acid sequence: CASSLMNEQFF. J is TRBJ2-1 and V is TRBV11-2; unclear D gene. V was shortened by 3 bases and J by 7 bases, with 4 bases between the two germline ends. CDR1 and CDR2 (germline): SGHAT, FQNNGV. The CDR3 extends over 11 amino acids.

This clonotype was observed a handful of times. V usage is TRBV5-1 and J usage is TRBJ2-3; the match to TRBD2 covers 10 bases. Trimming removed 5 bases from V and 0 bases from J; junction bases left unmatched: 6. This CDR3 has 16 residues. Germline V gene data show CDR1 as SGHRS and CDR2 as YFSETQ. Here the CDR3 DNA reads TGCGCCAGCAGTAATCGACTAGCGGGTAGCACAGATACGCAGTATTTT. The encoded protein is CASSNRLAGSTDTQYF.

V gene TRBV20-1 combines with J gene TRBJ2-7; TRBD2 is a possible D gene (6 bases). This CDR3 has 13 residues. V lost 6 bases to trimming and J lost 6 bases, with 18 bases between them. Germline CDR1 reads DFQATT; CDR2 reads SNEGSKA (reference sequence). Here the CDR3 DNA reads TGCAGTGCCAGGATACGAGCGGAGGGCGAGCAGTACTTC. It codes for CSARIRAEGEQYF.

This clonotype has at least ten counts. The chain uses TRBV10-3 and TRBJ1-1; the D gene is possibly TRBD1 (5 bases). CDR1 ENHRY and CDR2 SYGVKD come from the germline V gene. The V end was cut by 4 bases, the J end by 3 bases, with 15 bases between. The CDR3 has 15 residues. The CDR3 loop is CAISGAMMGDTEAFF. In DNA form, the CDR3 reads TGTGCCATCAGTGGGGCAATGATGGGGGACACTGAAGCTTTCTTT.

This clonotype was counted many times. The J gene is TRBJ2-3, the V gene TRBV7-3; the match to TRBD1 covers 10 bases. The trim removed 4 bases at V and 4 bases at J, leaving 11 bases unmatched. The CDR3 totals 17 residues. Germline V gives CDR1 SGHTA, CDR2 FQGTGA. The CDR3 region has the DNA TGTGCCAGCAGCTCTACTGACAGGGGGCACCACGCAGATACGCAGTATTTT. Translation: CASSSTDRGHHADTQYF.

The chain has TRBV10-3 and TRBJ2-7; 8 nucleotides match TRBD2. The J segment lost 7 bases and the V segment lost 0 bases, leaving 8 bases of the junction unmatched. Germline loops: CDR1 ENHRY, CDR2 SYGVKD. CDR3 length: 15 residues. The CDR3 DNA sequence: TGTGCCATCAGTGAGTCGACGGCGGGAGGTAGTGAGCAGTACTTC. Residues: CAISESTAGGSEQYF.

This clonotype was counted at least ten times. The chain has TRBV5-1 and TRBJ1-4; TRBD1 aligns across 7 bases. Germline lookup yields CDR1 SGHRS and CDR2 YFSETQ. The CDR3 consists of 14 residues. V gave up 4 bases and J gave up 4 bases; unmatched junction bases: 4. Here the CDR3 reads CASSLGTVNEKLFF. CDR3 DNA: TGCGCCAGCAGCCTCGGGACAGTTAATGAAAAACTGTTTTTT. Using reference TRBV5-1 and TRBJ1-4 for the parts outside the CDR3, the full variable domain is KAGVTQTPRYLIKTRGQQVTLSCSPISGHRSVSWYQQTPGQGLQFLFEYFSETQRNKGNFPGRFSGRQFSNSRSEMNVSTLELGDSALYLCASSLGTVNEKLFFGSGTQLSVL.

In its sample, this clonotype was seen a few times. The CDR3 DNA sequence: TGTGCCAGCAGGCCCCCCGGGACAGGGGGCAGCCGCTATGGCTACACCTTC. This sequence encodes CASRPPGTGGSRYGYTF. The genes are TRBV6-2 or TRBV6-3 and TRBJ1-2, with 12 bases that match TRBD1. CDR1 and CDR2 (germline): MNHEY, SVGEGT. This CDR3 has 17 amino acids. J lost 4 bases, V lost 6 bases, and 12 bases had no gene match.

This clonotype was counted many times. V gene TRBV29-1 combines with J gene TRBJ2-5; possibly TRBD1 for D (5 bases). V dropped 2 bases and J dropped 3 bases, with 10 bases sitting between them. This CDR3 has 13 residues. The germline CDR1 and CDR2 sequences are SQVTM and ANQGSEA. The CDR3 DNA follows: TGCAGCGTTGAACCATGGGGCAAAGAGACCCAGTACTTC. This gives the protein CSVEPWGKETQYF.

This clonotype was observed a few times. The J gene is TRBJ2-1, the V gene TRBV11-1, with 7 bases aligning to TRBD2. This CDR3 spans 16 amino acids. J was trimmed by 1 base and V by 5 bases; bases with no gene match: 8. Germline lookup yields CDR1 SGHAT and CDR2 FQDESV (reference sequence). The CDR3 region has the DNA TGTGCCAGCAGCGTTAGGACTAGTGGGTCCTACAATGAGCAGTTCTTC. It codes for CASSVRTSGSYNEQFF.

This clonotype was observed at least ten times. The V call is TRBV12-3 or TRBV12-4, the J call TRBJ2-4; D not resolved. Trimming shortened V by 10 bases and J by 0 bases, and 16 bases separated the two germline ends. The CDR3 has 15 residues. The CDR3 DNA reads as TGTGCCACCTCACCCCCAAGACTAGCCAAAAACATTCAGTACTTC. This translates into CATSPPRLAKNIQYF.

In this sample, this clonotype turned up once. The chain is built from TRBV5-1 and TRBJ2-2, with TRBD1 identical over 9 bases. Germline V lookup: CDR1 SGHRS, CDR2 YFSETQ. V lost 7 bases and J lost 3; bases outside the gene matches: 7. The CDR3 has 15 amino acids. The CDR3 coding sequence is TGCGCCAGCGGCCCGGGACAGGGTTACACCGGGGAGCTGTTTTTT. As protein: CASGPGQGYTGELFF.

The V gene is TRBV20-1, the J gene TRBJ1-4, with D unresolved. Trimming cost V 6 bases and J 8 bases, with 10 bases left between them. The CDR3 sequence is 11 residues long. Germline V lookup: CDR1 DFQATT, CDR2 SNEGSKA (reference sequence). The CDR3 loop is CSAQVQEKLFF. The CDR3 DNA is TGCAGTGCCCAGGTCCAAGAAAAACTGTTTTTT.

This chain uses TRBV6-1 with TRBJ2-1, with 9 positions matching TRBD2. V trimming: 6 bases; J trimming: 9 bases; junction bases outside the gene matches: 6. The length of the CDR3 is 13 residues. Germline V gene lookup returns CDR1 MNHNS and CDR2 SASEGT. CDR3 DNA sequence: TGTGCCAGCAGGCGGGGGGGCCCGGGTGAGCAGTTCTTC. Encoded protein: CASRRGGPGEQFF.

The genes are TRBV6-1 and TRBJ2-7, with D unclear. The ends were cut back, 6 bases at V and 5 bases at J, with 8 bases in the middle. CDR1 is MNHNS and CDR2 is SASEGT in the germline V gene. The CDR3 is 11 amino acids. In DNA form, the CDR3 reads TGTGCCAGCAGGGTGCGAGACGAGCAGTACTTC. Translating gives CASRVRDEQYF.

This clonotype came up a few times. The chain recombines TRBV6-1 with TRBJ2-5, with D hard to call. Germline CDR1 and CDR2: MNHNS and SASEGT. V shed 5 bases and J shed 2 bases, with 6 bases lying between them. CDR3 length: 12 residues. For the CDR3, the DNA is TGTGCCAGCAGTATGGGGCAAGAGACCCAGTACTTC. Translation: CASSMGQETQYF.

This clonotype came up many times. J is TRBJ1-5 and V is TRBV7-2; 9 bases agree with TRBD1. The CDR3 length is 16 residues. V lost 1 base, J lost 1 base, and 2 bases stayed unmatched. Germline V gene data show CDR1 as SGHTA and CDR2 as FQGNSA. In nucleotides, the CDR3 is TGTGCCAGCAGCTTAGTAACAGGGGGCAGCAATCAGCCCCAGCATTTT. This gives the protein CASSLVTGGSNQPQHF.

This clonotype was seen repeatedly, ten times or more. The chain couples TRBV2 to TRBJ2-5; 8 nucleotides match TRBD2. The ends lost 10 bases at V and 4 bases at J; junction bases unmatched: 8. There are 13 residues in the CDR3. The germline gives CDR1 SNHLY, CDR2 FYNNEI. Written as DNA, the CDR3 is TGTGCCACCGCGGGGGGACCCGGAGAGACCCAGTACTTC. This codes for CATAGGPGETQYF.

The chain has TRBV19 and TRBJ1-1; D is undetermined. Germline V gene sequence: CDR1 LNHDA, CDR2 SQIVND (reference sequence). Trimming removed 3 bases from V and 4 bases from J, with 12 bases in between. The CDR3 length is 14 residues. CDR3 residues: CASSMGRERTEAFF. As DNA, the CDR3 is TGTGCCAGTAGTATGGGAAGGGAACGCACTGAAGCTTTCTTT.

This clonotype has only one observation. An end of the junction differs from the germline gene, which may be a read error. V gene TRBV11-2 combines with J gene TRBJ2-4; a possible D gene is TRBD2 (5 bases). From germline, CDR1 is SGHAT and CDR2 FQNNGV. The CDR3 extends over 14 amino acids. Here the CDR3 DNA reads TGTGCCAGCAGTAAGCGGTCAGCCAAAAACATTCAGTGCTTC. This codes for CASSKRSAKNIQCF.

The chain recombines TRBV5-1 with TRBJ1-6; D call uncertain. Germline loops: CDR1 SGHRS, CDR2 YFSETQ. This CDR3 region has 14 residues. The V gene lost 0 bases and the J gene lost 6 bases, with 7 bases spanning the gap. CDR3 amino acids: CASSLESANSPLHF. The CDR3 DNA follows: TGCGCCAGCAGCTTGGAGTCGGCTAATTCACCCCTCCACTTT. Filled out from reference TRBV5-1 and TRBJ1-6, the complete variable domain reads KAGVTQTPRYLIKTRGQQVTLSCSPISGHRSVSWYQQTPGQGLQFLFEYFSETQRNKGNFPGRFSGRQFSNSRSEMNVSTLELGDSALYLCASSLESANSPLHFGNGTRLTVT.

This sequence joins TRBV6-1 and TRBJ2-3; a weak D match, TRBD1 (6 bases). This CDR3 is 14 amino acids long. V lost 7 bases and J lost 2, with 13 bases in between. The V gene's germline CDR1 is MNHNS and CDR2 SASEGT. Written as DNA, the CDR3 is TGTGCCAGCAACCCCAGGGGAAACACAGATACGCAGTATTTT. This sequence encodes CASNPRGNTDTQYF.

This clonotype was seen repeatedly, ten times or more. This chain uses TRBV20-1 with TRBJ2-5, with D hard to call. Trimming took off 0 bases at V and 7 bases at J, with 9 bases between the two ends. The CDR3 sequence is 12 residues long. Germline values: CDR1 DFQATT, CDR2 SNEGSKA (reference sequence). The DNA of the CDR3 is TGCAGTGCTAGAGATCTTCTGCTGACCCAGTACTTC. This encodes CSARDLLLTQYF.